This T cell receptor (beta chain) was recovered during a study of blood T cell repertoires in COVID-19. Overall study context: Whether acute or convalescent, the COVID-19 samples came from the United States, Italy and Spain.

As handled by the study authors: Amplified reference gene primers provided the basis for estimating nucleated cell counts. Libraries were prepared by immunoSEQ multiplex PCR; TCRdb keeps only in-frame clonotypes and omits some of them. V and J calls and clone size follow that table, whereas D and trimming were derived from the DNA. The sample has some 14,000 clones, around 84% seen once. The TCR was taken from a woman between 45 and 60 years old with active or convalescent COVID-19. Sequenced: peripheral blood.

CDR3 protein: CASSPGQGAFETQYF. The CDR3 nucleotides are TGTGCCAGCAGTCCCGGACAGGGGGCCTTTGAGACCCAGTACTTC. The V call is TRBV11-3, the J call TRBJ2-5; 11 bases agree with TRBD1. V lost 6 bases, J lost 5 bases, and 8 bases stayed unmatched. Germline lookup yields CDR1 SGHNT and CDR2 YENEEA. The CDR3 is made up of 15 amino acids. The whole variable domain, remainder taken from reference TRBV11-3 and TRBJ2-5, is EAGVVQSPRYKIIEKKQPVAFWCNPISGHNTLYWYLQNLGQGPELLIRYENEEAVDDSQLPKDRFSAERLKGVDSTLKIQPAELGDSAVYLCASSPGQGAFETQYFGPGTRLLVL.